The 28 T cell receptor beta chains given below trace back to one sample, sequenced in a study of blood T cells in healthy people across ages. With a J-beta primer mix and a sample-barcoded 5' primer, a second PCR ran about 7 to 11 cycles. TCRdb reprocessed the 5' RACE reads via MiXCR and lists one record per CDR3 protein. The data hold about 970,000 distinct CDR3 sequences, with around 54% observed a single time. The sample comprised blood. The receptors shown here come from a woman aged 55-69 years in good health.

The chain joins TRBV3-1 to TRBJ2-7, with D possibly called TRBD1 or TRBD2 (5 bases each). CDR1 and CDR2 from the germline V gene are LGHDT and YNNKEL (reference sequence). The V gene lost 6 bases and the J gene lost 5 bases, with 14 bases spanning the gap. There are 13 residues in the CDR3. CDR3 DNA: TGTGCCAGCAGTAACTCGGGGCTCCACGAGCAGTACTTC. Its translation is CASSNSGLHEQYF.

The chain carries TRBV27 and TRBJ2-7; D remains ambiguous. Germline lookup yields CDR1 MNHEY and CDR2 SMNVEV (reference sequence). The CDR3 runs to 14 residues. Trimming removed 5 bases from V and 3 bases from J, with 14 bases in between. In DNA form, the CDR3 reads TGTGCCAGCAGTCTCAATCCGGAATACTACGAGCAGTACTTC. It yields the protein CASSLNPEYYEQYF.

This clonotype was counted a single time. V gene TRBV18 combines with J gene TRBJ2-4; D unclear. This CDR3 region has 16 residues. V lost 0 bases and J lost 2, with 11 bases in between. Germline values: CDR1 KGHSH, CDR2 LQKENI. The CDR3 region has the DNA TGTGCCAGCTCACCACCGGTCGGTGTTACCAAAAACATTCAGTACTTC. Protein: CASSPPVGVTKNIQYF.

The chain uses TRBV28 and TRBJ2-4; possibly TRBD1 for D (6 bases). The assigned J gene may be wrong: the sequence end matches TRBJ2-7 better. The CDR3 covers 12 residues. Germline loops: CDR1 MDHEN, CDR2 SYDVKM. The CDR3 spells CATARQVYEQYF. The CDR3 DNA is TGTGCCACCGCACGACAGGTCTACGAGCAGTACTTC.

With regard to this clonotype: A junction boundary mismatches the germline segment, possibly from a read error. This sequence joins TRBV4-1 and TRBJ2-1; D call uncertain. CDR1 is MGHRA and CDR2 is YSYEKL in the germline V gene. CDR3 length equals 13 residues. DNA of the CDR3: TGCGCCGGCAGCCAAGTAAACGACAATGAGCAGTTCTTC. Amino acids: CAGSQVNDNEQFF.

As regards this clonotype: At one end, the junction sequence differs from germline, possibly due to a read error. The gene calls are TRBV14 and TRBJ2-3; D is perhaps TRBD1 (5 bases). In germline, CDR1 is SGHDN, CDR2 FVKESK. This CDR3 is built from 14 residues. The CDR3 sequence is CAGSQVAGLDTQYF. In nucleotides, the CDR3 is TGTGCCGGCAGCCAAGTTGCAGGGCTAGATACGCAGTATTTT.

In DNA form, the CDR3 reads TGTGCCAGCAGCCAGAGACTAGAACCCTACGAGCAGTACTTC. As protein: CASSQRLEPYEQYF. The chain recombines TRBV14 with TRBJ2-7, with a possible D match to TRBD2 (6 bases). The CDR3 is 14 residues long. CDR1 is SGHDN and CDR2 is FVKESK in the germline V gene. V was clipped by 3 bases and J by 2 bases, with 11 bases between them.

Only a few counts were recorded for this clonotype. V usage is TRBV15 and J usage is TRBJ1-6, with D maybe TRBD1 (6 bases). The germline V gene encodes CDR1 LNHNV and CDR2 YYDKDF (reference sequence). The CDR3 length is 13 residues. The germline V and J ends were trimmed by 8 bases and 5 bases, with 10 bases remaining between them. This chain's CDR3 is CATRDRHNSPLHF. The CDR3 nucleotides are TGTGCCACCCGAGACAGGCATAATTCACCCCTCCACTTT.

The V gene is TRBV24-1, the J gene TRBJ2-3, with TRBD2 as a possible D gene (7 bases). The CDR3 has 14 residues. V shed 4 bases and J shed 4 bases, with 11 bases lying between them. From germline, CDR1 is KGHDR and CDR2 SFDVKD. DNA for the CDR3: TGTGCCACCAGTGAACAGGGAGGGCCAGATACGCAGTATTTT. This gives the protein CATSEQGGPDTQYF.

The chain employs TRBV15 and TRBJ1-1; tentatively, D is TRBD1 (5 bases). This CDR3 comprises 15 residues. The V gene lost 2 bases and the J gene lost 2 bases, with 12 bases spanning the gap. Germline loops: CDR1 LNHNV, CDR2 YYDKDF (reference sequence). In DNA, the CDR3 is TGTGCCACCAGCAGAAGACAGACCCCAAACACTGAAGCTTTCTTT. Protein product: CATSRRQTPNTEAFF.

The chain combines TRBV6-5 with TRBJ2-3; a possible D gene is TRBD1 (5 bases). The V gene lost 8 bases and the J gene lost 4 bases, with 10 bases spanning the gap. Looked up from germline, CDR1 is MNHEY and CDR2 is SVGAGI. There are 12 residues in the CDR3. The CDR3 is CASGWGSDTQYF. The CDR3 region has the DNA TGTGCCAGCGGGTGGGGCTCAGATACGCAGTATTTT.

The V gene is TRBV4-2, the J gene TRBJ2-7; 7 bases map to TRBD2. Looked up from germline, CDR1 is LGHNA and CDR2 is YNFKEQ. This CDR3 has 16 residues. V shed 0 bases, J shed 0 bases, and the junction held 5 bases outside the gene matches. CDR3 in amino acids: CASSQDSGNPSYEQYF. The CDR3 DNA follows: TGTGCCAGCAGCCAAGACAGCGGGAACCCCTCCTACGAGCAGTACTTC.

The chain has TRBV15 and TRBJ2-5; D not certain. The CDR3 has 15 amino acids. Germline-derived CDR1 and CDR2 are LNHNV and YYDKDF (reference sequence). The V and J ends lost 0 bases and 3 bases respectively, with 11 bases between them. The CDR3 coding sequence is TGTGCCACCAGCAGAGATAGGCGAGAGAAAGAGACCCAGTACTTC. As protein: CATSRDRREKETQYF.

A word on this clonotype: The junction differs from germline at one of its ends, possibly a read error. The chain is built from TRBV19 and TRBJ2-7, with D possibly TRBD1 on 5 matching bases. With the DNA end fitting TRBJ2-5 better, the J assignment may be wrong. CDR1 LNHDA and CDR2 SQIVND come from the germline V gene (reference sequence). This CDR3 has 14 amino acids. The CDR3 spells CANSTRQRRATQYF. The CDR3 nucleotides are TGTGCCAATAGTACCCGACAGCGTAGAGCGACCCAGTACTTC.

A note on this clonotype: The junction shows a germline mismatch at one end, possibly a read error. V and J are TRBV30 and TRBJ2-3; D gene ambiguous. The CDR3 length is 13 residues. CDR1 GTSNPN and CDR2 SVGIG come from the germline V gene (reference sequence). In DNA form, the CDR3 reads TGTGCCTGGAGTTTGGGAAGCACAGATATGCAGTATTTT. It specifies CAWSLGSTDMQYF.

There are a few counts of this clonotype. The rearrangement uses TRBV12-3 or TRBV12-4 and TRBJ1-2; unclear D gene. The CDR3 is 12 residues long. V was trimmed by 6 bases and J by 6 bases, leaving 11 bases between them. The CDR3: CASSSALDGYTF. The CDR3 DNA follows: TGTGCCAGCAGCTCCGCGTTGGATGGCTACACCTTC.

This clonotype was observed once. CDR3 sequence: CSASRPLEQFF. The CDR3 DNA follows: TGCAGTGCTTCCAGGCCCCTAGAGCAGTTCTTC. The chain employs TRBV20-1 and TRBJ2-1; D is uncertain. Trimming left V 5 bases short and J 10 bases short, with 12 bases between. The CDR3 covers 11 residues. CDR1 is DFQATT and CDR2 is SNEGSKA in the germline V gene (reference sequence).

The rearrangement uses TRBV20-1 and TRBJ2-4, with 8 bases aligning to TRBD1. Germline-derived CDR1 and CDR2 are DFQATT and SNEGSKA (reference sequence). V trimming: 0 bases; J trimming: 6 bases; junction bases outside the gene matches: 4. The CDR3 contains 14 residues. CDR3 in DNA: TGCAGTGCTAGAGACGTTGACAGGGGAAACATTCAGTACTTC. This translates into CSARDVDRGNIQYF.

The chain uses TRBV12-3 or TRBV12-4 and TRBJ2-7; 8 bases are shared with TRBD2. V was clipped by 6 bases and J by 4 bases; unmatched bases: 8. The CDR3 loop spans 14 amino acids. The CDR3 is CASRESGSRYEQYF. The CDR3 DNA follows: TGTGCCAGCAGGGAGAGCGGGAGTCGGTACGAGCAGTACTTC.

In this sample, this clonotype turned up a few times. V is TRBV7-9 and J is TRBJ2-1; 11 positions agree with TRBD2. The CDR3 runs 17 residues. V gave up 1 base and J gave up 5 bases; unmatched junction bases: 7. Germline CDR1 is SEHNR and CDR2 is FQNEAQ (reference sequence). CDR3 nucleotide sequence: TGTGCCAGCAGCTTAGGGATGGGACTAGCGGATAACAATGAGCAGTTCTTC. Encoded protein: CASSLGMGLADNNEQFF.

The genes are TRBV7-2 and TRBJ2-7; D call uncertain. The V end lost 0 bases, the J end lost 7 bases, and 10 bases lay between the germline ends. Germline loops: CDR1 SGHTA, CDR2 FQGNSA. This CDR3 contains 13 residues. DNA for the CDR3: TGTGCCAGCAGCTTAGCCTATCTCAATGAGCAGTACTTC. Residues: CASSLAYLNEQYF.

CDR3 DNA sequence: TGTGCCAGCAGCTTAAGTTCGGAGAACTATGGCTACACCTTC. It is translated as CASSLSSENYGYTF. The genes are TRBV7-2 and TRBJ1-2; no definite D call. Germline CDR1 SGHTA, CDR2 FQGNSA. Trimming shortened V by 2 bases and J by 2 bases, and 9 bases separated the two germline ends. The CDR3 spans 14 residues.

This clonotype was observed a few times. The rearrangement uses TRBV5-1 and TRBJ2-5; the D is unclear. The CDR3 is 15 residues long. Germline CDR1 and CDR2: SGHRS and YFSETQ. Trimming shortened V by 3 bases and J by 2 bases, and 14 bases separated the two germline ends. In nucleotides, the CDR3 is TGCGCCAGCAGCTGGGCAATCGACCAACAAGAGACCCAGTACTTC. Encoded protein: CASSWAIDQQETQYF.

The sample holds a few counts of this clonotype. The chain has TRBV7-2 and TRBJ2-4, with 9 bases matching TRBD1. The tail of the sequence fits TRBJ2-7 better, so the J call may be wrong. The CDR3 totals 14 residues. The germline CDR1 and CDR2 sequences are SGHTA and FQGNSA. CDR3 sequence: CASNRQGGWDEQYF. The CDR3 DNA reads as TGTGCCAGCAACCGACAGGGGGGCTGGGACGAGCAGTACTTC.

This clonotype was recorded a few times. As DNA, the CDR3 is TGCAGCGTTGGAGTAGCGGGACTACCCTACGAGCAGTACTTC. Its translation: CSVGVAGLPYEQYF. The rearrangement uses TRBV29-1 and TRBJ2-7, with 8 bases lining up with TRBD2. In germline, CDR1 is SQVTM, CDR2 ANQGSEA. This CDR3 region has 14 residues. J was trimmed by 2 bases and V by 4 bases; bases with no gene match: 7.

This chain joins TRBV10-3 and TRBJ2-1; no clear D. Germline values: CDR1 ENHRY, CDR2 SYGVKD. CDR3 length: 14 residues. V lost 3 bases, J lost 7 bases, and 13 bases lay in between. CDR3 protein: CAISDTRTENEQFF. CDR3 bases: TGTGCCATCAGTGATACCCGAACGGAGAATGAGCAGTTCTTC.

CDR3 nucleotide sequence: TGTGCCAGCAGCATTCTTAGTAGCGGGAGGGCCGAGAGGGCCAAAAACATTCAGTACTTC. Residues: CASSILSSGRAERAKNIQYF. The rearrangement joins TRBV21-1 to TRBJ2-4; whether TRBD2, the table's D call, matches the DNA was not checked. TRBV21-1 is described as a pseudogene. The CDR3 totals 20 residues.

CDR3: CASTGLLKGKDQYF. In DNA form, the CDR3 reads TGTGCCAGCACCGGACTCCTGAAGGGCAAGGACCAGTACTTC. This chain uses TRBV11-2 with TRBJ2-5; D is perhaps TRBD2 (5 bases). Germline CDR1 is SGHAT and CDR2 is FQNNGV. Trimming took 7 bases from V and 10 from J, leaving 22 bases between them. This CDR3 is 14 amino acids long.